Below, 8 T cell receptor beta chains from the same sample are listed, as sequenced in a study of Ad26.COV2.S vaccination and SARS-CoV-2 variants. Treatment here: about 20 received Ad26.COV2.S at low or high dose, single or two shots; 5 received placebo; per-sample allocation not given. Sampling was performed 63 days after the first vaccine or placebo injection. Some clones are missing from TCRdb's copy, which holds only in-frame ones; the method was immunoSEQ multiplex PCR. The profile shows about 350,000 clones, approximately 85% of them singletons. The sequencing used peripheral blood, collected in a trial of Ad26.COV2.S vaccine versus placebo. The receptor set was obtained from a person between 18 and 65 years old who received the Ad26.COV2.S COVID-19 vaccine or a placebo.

The CDR3 spells CASSLSQGAGYNEQFF. The DNA for the CDR3 is TGCGCCAGCAGCTTATCCCAGGGAGCGGGGTACAATGAGCAGTTCTTC. This chain links TRBV5-1 with TRBJ2-1, with 7 bases matching TRBD2. The CDR3 covers 16 residues. V trimming: 2 bases; J trimming: 4 bases; junction bases outside the gene matches: 9. The germline V gene has CDR1 SGHRS and CDR2 YFSETQ.

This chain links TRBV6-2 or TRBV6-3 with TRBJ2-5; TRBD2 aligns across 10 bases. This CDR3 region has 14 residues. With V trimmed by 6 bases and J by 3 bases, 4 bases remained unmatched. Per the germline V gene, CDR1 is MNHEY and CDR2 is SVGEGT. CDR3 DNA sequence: TGTGCCAGCAGCGAAACTAGCGGGAAAGAGACCCAGTACTTC. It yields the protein CASSETSGKETQYF.

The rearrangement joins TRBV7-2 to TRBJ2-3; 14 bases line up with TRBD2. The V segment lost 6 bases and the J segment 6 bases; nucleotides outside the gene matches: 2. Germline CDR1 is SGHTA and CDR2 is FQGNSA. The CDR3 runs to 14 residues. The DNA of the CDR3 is TGTGCCAGCAGTCGGACTAGCGGGGGGGATACGCAGTATTTT. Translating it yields CASSRTSGGDTQYF. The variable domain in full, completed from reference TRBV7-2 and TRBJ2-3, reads GAGVSQSPSNKVTEKGKDVELRCDPISGHTALYWYRQSLGQGLEFLIYFQGNSAPDKSGLPSDRFSAERTGGSVSTLTIQRTQQEDSAVYLCASSRTSGGDTQYFGPGTRLTVL.

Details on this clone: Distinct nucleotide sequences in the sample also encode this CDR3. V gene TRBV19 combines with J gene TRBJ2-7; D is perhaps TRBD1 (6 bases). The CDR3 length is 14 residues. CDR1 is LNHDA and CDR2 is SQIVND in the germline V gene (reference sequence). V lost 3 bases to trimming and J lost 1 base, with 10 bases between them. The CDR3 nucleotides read TGTGCCAGTAGTATCGGCAGGGGATCCTACGAGCAGTACTTC. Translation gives CASSIGRGSYEQYF.

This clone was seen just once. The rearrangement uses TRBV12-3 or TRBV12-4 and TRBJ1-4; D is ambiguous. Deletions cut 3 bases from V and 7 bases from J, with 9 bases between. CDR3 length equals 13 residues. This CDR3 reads CASSFSAAEKLFF. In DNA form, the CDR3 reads TGTGCCAGCAGTTTCAGTGCGGCTGAAAAACTGTTTTTT.

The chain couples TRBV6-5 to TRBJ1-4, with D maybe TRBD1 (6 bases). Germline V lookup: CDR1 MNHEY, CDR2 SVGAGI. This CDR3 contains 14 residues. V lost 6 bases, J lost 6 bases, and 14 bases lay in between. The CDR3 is CASSVTGRYEKLFF. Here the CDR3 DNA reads TGTGCCAGCAGCGTCACAGGGAGATATGAAAAACTGTTTTTT.

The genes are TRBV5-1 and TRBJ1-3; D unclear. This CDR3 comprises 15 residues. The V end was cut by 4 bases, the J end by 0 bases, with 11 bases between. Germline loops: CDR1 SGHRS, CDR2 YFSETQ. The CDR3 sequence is CASSPVVSSGNTIYF. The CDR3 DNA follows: TGCGCCAGCAGCCCGGTGGTTAGCTCTGGAAACACCATATATTTT.

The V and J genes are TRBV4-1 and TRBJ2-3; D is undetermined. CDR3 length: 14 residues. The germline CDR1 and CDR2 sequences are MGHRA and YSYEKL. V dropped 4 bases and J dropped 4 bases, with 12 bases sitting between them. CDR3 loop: CASSPTGGPDTQYF. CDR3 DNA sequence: TGCGCCAGCAGCCCCACGGGTGGGCCAGATACGCAGTATTTT.